Each of the 23 T cell receptor beta chains below was sequenced from the same sample in a study of blood T cell repertoires in COVID-19. Data came from immunoSEQ multiplex PCR; TCRdb stores just in-frame clones and leaves some out. This table has roughly 90,000 clones, 80% to 85% appearing once. Sequencing was performed on peripheral blood. The receptors were gathered from a woman aged 80 or older with active or convalescent COVID-19.

This clone was counted a few times. The rearrangement joins TRBV7-2 to TRBJ1-1, with a weak D call TRBD1 (5 bases). The germline gives CDR1 SGHTA, CDR2 FQGNSA. With 5 bases removed from V and 5 bases from J, the gap between germline ends came to 12 bases. The CDR3 loop spans 13 amino acids. The CDR3 DNA reads as TGTGCCAGCAGCCGGTTGGGGCGGACTGAAGCTTTCTTT. It codes for CASSRLGRTEAFF.

A word on this clone: This sample includes further DNA sequences coding for the same CDR3. This chain connects TRBV5-1 to TRBJ1-2, with 7 bases matching TRBD1. Germline V lookup: CDR1 SGHRS, CDR2 YFSETQ. This CDR3 is 14 amino acids long. The V gene end was trimmed by 0 bases and the J gene end by 5 bases; junction bases not matched to a gene: 4. CDR3 in amino acids: CASSLGPGGYGYTF. The CDR3 nucleotides read TGCGCCAGCAGCTTGGGTCCAGGGGGATATGGCTACACCTTC.

This sequence joins TRBV23-1 and TRBJ1-1; 8 nucleotides line up with TRBD1. TRBV23-1 is known as an ORF, though its function is uncertain. After removal of 4 bases from V and 1 base from J, the junction contained 8 bases not matched to a gene. The CDR3 consists of 16 residues. CDR3 region: CASSLRADRENTEAFF. CDR3 in DNA: TGCGCCAGCAGTCTTAGGGCGGACAGGGAGAACACTGAAGCTTTCTTT.

The chain uses TRBV28 and TRBJ1-2; 9 bases match TRBD1. V dropped 5 bases and J dropped 7; count of bases not matched to a gene: 11. CDR3 size: 15 residues. Germline V gene sequence: CDR1 MDHEN, CDR2 SYDVKM. The CDR3 loop reads CASSGLGQGVGGYTF. The CDR3 nucleotides read TGTGCCAGCAGTGGACTGGGACAGGGAGTCGGTGGCTACACCTTC.

The J gene is TRBJ2-7, the V gene TRBV30; TRBD2 matches at 12 bases. Germline CDR1 reads GTSNPN; CDR2 reads SVGIG (reference sequence). The V gene end was trimmed by 3 bases and the J gene end by 2 bases; junction bases not matched to a gene: 5. This CDR3 spans 15 amino acids. The CDR3 bases are TGTGCCTGGAGCGGAGGGACTAGCGGGCCCTACGAGCAGTACTTC. Translated, it gives CAWSGGTSGPYEQYF.

The chain carries TRBV5-1 and TRBJ1-4; no clear D gene. Trimming removed 0 bases at V and 2 bases at J, with 5 bases between. This CDR3 is 14 amino acids long. The germline V gene encodes CDR1 SGHRS and CDR2 YFSETQ. The CDR3 reads CASSLASTNEKLFF. The CDR3 bases are TGCGCCAGCAGCTTGGCCTCCACTAATGAAAAACTGTTTTTT.

The chain joins TRBV4-1 to TRBJ2-1; 10 bases line up with TRBD2. The CDR3 is 17 amino acids. Germline V lookup: CDR1 MGHRA, CDR2 YSYEKL. Germline trimming cut 1 base from V and 6 bases from J; bases unmatched to any gene: 9. Here the CDR3 reads CASSQGFLAGALNEQFF. The CDR3 DNA is TGCGCCAGCAGCCAAGGGTTTCTAGCGGGGGCCCTCAATGAGCAGTTCTTC.

The DNA for the CDR3 is TGTGCCAGCAGTTACTCGAATCAGGCTGGAAACACCATATATTTT. Amino acid sequence: CASSYSNQAGNTIYF. This chain uses TRBV6-6 with TRBJ1-3, with D uncertain. The V end was cut by 0 bases, the J end by 2 bases, with 8 bases between. CDR3 length: 15 amino acids. Germline lookup yields CDR1 MNHNY and CDR2 SVGAGI (reference sequence).

The chain combines TRBV6-5 with TRBJ2-7; D unclear. V was cut by 1 base and J by 0 bases, with 13 bases left in between. The V gene's germline CDR1 is MNHEY and CDR2 SVGAGI. The CDR3 is made up of 16 amino acids. The CDR3 loop reads CASSYFETQSSYEQYF. In DNA form, the CDR3 reads TGTGCCAGCAGTTACTTTGAGACACAATCCTCCTACGAGCAGTACTTC.

CDR3 in DNA: TGTGCCAGCAGCGTAGATCTTAACACTGAAGCTTTCTTT. Translation gives CASSVDLNTEAFF. This chain uses TRBV9 with TRBJ1-1; D gene uncertain. CDR1 and CDR2 (germline): SGDLS, YYNGEE. The germline V and J ends were trimmed by 0 bases and 2 bases, with 5 bases remaining between them. The CDR3 runs 13 residues.

The V gene is TRBV21-1, the J gene TRBJ1-6. TRBV21-1 has pseudogene status. There are 16 residues in the CDR3. In DNA form, the CDR3 reads TGTGCCAGCAGCAAAGAAGGCGGGCCGGAGGGATCACCCCTCCACTTT. Its translation is CASSKEGGPEGSPLHF.

The chain carries TRBV28 and TRBJ2-1; a weak D match, TRBD2 (5 bases). V was clipped by 6 bases and J by 4 bases, with 16 bases between them. This CDR3 has 15 residues. Germline-derived CDR1 and CDR2 are MDHEN and SYDVKM. CDR3 nucleotides: TGTGCCAGCAGCCCGGCCACTTCGGGATACAATGAGCAGTTCTTC. Its translation is CASSPATSGYNEQFF.

The chain has TRBV6-1 and TRBJ2-2; D not certain. The CDR3 is 18 amino acids. CDR1 MNHNS and CDR2 SASEGT come from the germline V gene. Trimming cost V 0 bases and J 3 bases, with 17 bases left between them. CDR3 protein: CASSEAGRVGRHTGELFF. CDR3 nucleotide sequence: TGTGCCAGCAGTGAAGCGGGTCGGGTTGGCAGACACACCGGGGAGCTGTTTTTT.

This clone came up a few times. The chain recombines TRBV2 with TRBJ2-1, with D possibly TRBD1 on 5 matching bases. The CDR3 is made up of 11 amino acids. Germline loops: CDR1 SNHLY, CDR2 FYNNEI. Trimming took 7 bases from V and 8 from J, leaving 9 bases between them. The CDR3 bases are TGTGCCAGCATATGGGGCTATGAGCAGTTCTTC. Translation gives CASIWGYEQFF.

This CDR3 is CASSQGQGDYGYTF. CDR3 sequence (DNA): TGTGCCAGCAGCCAAGGACAGGGCGACTATGGCTACACCTTC. This sequence joins TRBV3-1 (or the pseudogene TRBV3-2) and TRBJ1-2; TRBD1 matches 7 bases. The CDR3 runs to 14 residues. The ends lost 1 base at V and 3 bases at J; junction bases unmatched: 2. Germline V CDR1 and CDR2: LGHDT, YNNKEL (reference sequence).

The chain links TRBV28 to TRBJ2-7; D is possibly TRBD1 (5 bases). The germline CDR1 and CDR2 sequences are MDHEN and SYDVKM. With 10 bases removed from V and 2 bases from J, the gap between germline ends came to 24 bases. The CDR3 has 16 amino acids. This CDR3 reads CATSAVQLGAPYEQYF. The CDR3 DNA is TGTGCCACCTCCGCGGTCCAGCTAGGGGCCCCCTACGAGCAGTACTTC.

This chain's CDR3 is CASSLHHQEARSNQPQHF. The CDR3 DNA reads TGTGCCAGCAGCTTACATCATCAGGAGGCGCGTAGCAATCAGCCCCAGCATTTT. V usage is TRBV7-2 and J usage is TRBJ1-5; no firm D call. This CDR3 is 18 amino acids long. Germline CDR1 is SGHTA and CDR2 is FQGNSA. V lost 2 bases to trimming and J lost 0 bases, with 17 bases between them.

The chain links TRBV7-6 to TRBJ2-3; D possibly corresponds to TRBD2 (7 bases). V was cut by 1 base and J by 4 bases, with 21 bases left in between. From germline, CDR1 is SGHVS and CDR2 FNYEAQ. The CDR3 length is 18 residues. CDR3 sequence reads: CASSLGVGGAVSADTQYF. The CDR3 DNA is TGTGCCAGCAGCTTAGGGGTTGGGGGGGCCGTTAGTGCAGATACGCAGTATTTT.

The chain combines TRBV3-1 (or the pseudogene TRBV3-2) with TRBJ2-6; 7 positions match TRBD1. The CDR3 runs 15 residues. CDR1 is LGHDT, CDR2 YNNKEL, per germline (reference sequence). V was pared by 4 bases and J by 0 bases, with 0 bases of the junction left unmatched. The DNA for the CDR3 is TGTGCCAGCAGCCGGGACAGCTCTGGGGCCAACGTCCTGACTTTC. The encoded protein is CASSRDSSGANVLTF.

The rearrangement uses TRBV4-1 and TRBJ2-7; D might be TRBD1 (6 bases). Between the trimmed V and J ends, which lost 2 bases and 2 bases, there was a span of 7 bases. This CDR3 is 13 amino acids long. In germline, CDR1 is MGHRA, CDR2 YSYEKL. In nucleotides, the CDR3 is TGCGCCAGCAGCCAACAGGGGACCTACGAGCAGTACTTC. It specifies CASSQQGTYEQYF.

This clone was recorded only once. The rearrangement joins TRBV2 to TRBJ1-5; 7 bases line up with TRBD1. The trim removed 4 bases at V and 2 bases at J, leaving 2 bases unmatched. The CDR3 length is 14 residues. Germline V gene sequence: CDR1 SNHLY, CDR2 FYNNEI. This CDR3 is CASSAGTGNQPQHF. The CDR3 DNA reads TGTGCCAGCAGTGCCGGGACAGGCAATCAGCCCCAGCATTTT.

This chain connects TRBV2 to TRBJ1-2; D is ambiguous. The CDR3 covers 13 residues. Between the trimmed V and J ends, which lost 5 bases and 8 bases, there was a span of 15 bases. Germline CDR1 and CDR2: SNHLY and FYNNEI. The CDR3 DNA reads TGTGCCAGCAGTCCGGAGGAGGGCTCGGGCTACACCTTC. Its translation is CASSPEEGSGYTF.

The chain recombines TRBV2 with TRBJ1-6, with D unclear. The germline CDR1 and CDR2 sequences are SNHLY and FYNNEI. V was cut by 8 bases and J by 7 bases, with 18 bases left in between. The CDR3 spans 15 residues. CDR3 in DNA: TGTGCCAGCGGCCCGACGACAAGGCTAAATTCACCCCTCCACTTT. Translating it yields CASGPTTRLNSPLHF.